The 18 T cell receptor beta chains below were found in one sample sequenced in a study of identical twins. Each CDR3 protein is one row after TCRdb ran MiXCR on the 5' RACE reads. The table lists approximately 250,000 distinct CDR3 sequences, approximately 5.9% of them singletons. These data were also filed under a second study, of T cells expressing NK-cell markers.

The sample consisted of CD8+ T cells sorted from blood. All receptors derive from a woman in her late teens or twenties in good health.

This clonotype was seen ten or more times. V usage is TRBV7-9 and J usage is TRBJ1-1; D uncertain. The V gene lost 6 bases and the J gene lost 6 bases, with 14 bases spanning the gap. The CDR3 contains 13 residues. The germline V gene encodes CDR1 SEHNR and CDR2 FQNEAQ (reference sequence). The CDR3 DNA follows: TGTGCCAGCAGGAAGACTGGAAAAGCTGAAGCTTTCTTT. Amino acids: CASRKTGKAEAFF.

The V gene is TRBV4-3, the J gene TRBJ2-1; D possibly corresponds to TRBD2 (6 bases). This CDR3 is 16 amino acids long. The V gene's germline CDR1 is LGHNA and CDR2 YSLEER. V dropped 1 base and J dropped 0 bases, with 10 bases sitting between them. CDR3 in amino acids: CASSQGLAYSYNEQFF. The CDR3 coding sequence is TGCGCCAGCAGCCAAGGTCTAGCGTACTCCTACAATGAGCAGTTCTTC.

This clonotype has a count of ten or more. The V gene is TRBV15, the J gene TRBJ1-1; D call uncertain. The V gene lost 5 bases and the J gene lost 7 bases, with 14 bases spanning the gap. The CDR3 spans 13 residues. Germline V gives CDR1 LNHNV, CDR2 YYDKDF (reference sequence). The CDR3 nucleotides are TGTGCCACCAGCCCCCCGGAGGCTGGTGAAGCTTTCTTT. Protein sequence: CATSPPEAGEAFF.

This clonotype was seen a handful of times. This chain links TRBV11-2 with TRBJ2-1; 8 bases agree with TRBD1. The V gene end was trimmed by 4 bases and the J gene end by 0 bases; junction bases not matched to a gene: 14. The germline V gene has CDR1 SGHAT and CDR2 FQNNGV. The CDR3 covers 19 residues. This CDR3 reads CASSSGQGGYQSSYNEQFF. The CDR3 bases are TGTGCCAGCAGCTCCGGACAGGGCGGTTACCAGAGCTCCTACAATGAGCAGTTCTTC.

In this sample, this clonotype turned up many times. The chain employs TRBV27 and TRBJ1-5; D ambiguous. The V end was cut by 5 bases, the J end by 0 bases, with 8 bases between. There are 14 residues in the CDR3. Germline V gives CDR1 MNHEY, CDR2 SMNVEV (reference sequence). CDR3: CASSATDSNQPQHF. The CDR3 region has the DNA TGTGCCAGCAGTGCGACTGATAGCAATCAGCCCCAGCATTTT.

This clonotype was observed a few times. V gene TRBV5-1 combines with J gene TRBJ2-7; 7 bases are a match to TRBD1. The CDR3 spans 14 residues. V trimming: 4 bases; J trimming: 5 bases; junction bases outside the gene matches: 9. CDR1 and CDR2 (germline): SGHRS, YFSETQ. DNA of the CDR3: TGCGCCAGCAGCGTCCGGGACAGTCAGGACGAGCAGTACTTC. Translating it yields CASSVRDSQDEQYF.

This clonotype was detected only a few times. The CDR3 loop reads CASSWGPEGNQPQHF. The CDR3 DNA follows: TGTGCCAGCAGTTGGGGCCCGGAAGGGAATCAGCCCCAGCATTTT. The chain joins TRBV27 to TRBJ1-5; TRBD1 is a possible D gene (5 bases). Trimming shortened V by 4 bases and J by 4 bases, and 14 bases separated the two germline ends. The germline CDR1 and CDR2 sequences are MNHEY and SMNVEV (reference sequence). The CDR3 contains 15 residues.

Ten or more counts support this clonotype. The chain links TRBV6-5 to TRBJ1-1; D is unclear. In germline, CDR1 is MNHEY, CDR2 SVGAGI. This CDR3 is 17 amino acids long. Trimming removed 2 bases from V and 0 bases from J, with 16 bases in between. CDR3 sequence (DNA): TGTGCCAGCAGTTACAGTACGGGATCGTTCATGAACACTGAAGCTTTCTTT. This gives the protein CASSYSTGSFMNTEAFF.

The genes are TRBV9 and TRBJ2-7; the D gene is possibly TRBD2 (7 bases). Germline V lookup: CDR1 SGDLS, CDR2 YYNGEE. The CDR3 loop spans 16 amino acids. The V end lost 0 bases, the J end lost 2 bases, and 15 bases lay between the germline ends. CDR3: CASSVEGGTYPYEQYF. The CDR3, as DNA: TGTGCCAGCAGCGTAGAGGGGGGGACTTATCCCTACGAGCAGTACTTC.

The CDR3 nucleotides are TGTGCCAGCAGCCATCTAGCGGGACCCTACAATGAGCAGTTCTTC. This encodes CASSHLAGPYNEQFF. This sequence joins TRBV7-6 and TRBJ2-1; 9 positions match TRBD2. V lost 5 bases and J lost 2; bases outside the gene matches: 4. Germline-derived CDR1 and CDR2 are SGHVS and FNYEAQ. The CDR3 consists of 15 residues.

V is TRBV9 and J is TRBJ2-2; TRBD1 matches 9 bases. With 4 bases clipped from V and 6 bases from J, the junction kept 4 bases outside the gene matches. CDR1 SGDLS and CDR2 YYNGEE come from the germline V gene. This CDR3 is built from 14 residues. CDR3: CASSTGGASGELFF. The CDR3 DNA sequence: TGTGCCAGCAGCACAGGGGGCGCGTCCGGGGAGCTGTTTTTT. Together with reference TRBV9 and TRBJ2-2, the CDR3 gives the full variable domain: DSGVTQTPKHLITATGQRVTLRCSPRSGDLSVYWYQQSLDQGLQFLIQYYNGEERAKGNILERFSAQQFPDLHSELNLSSLELGDSALYFCASSTGGASGELFFGEGSRLTVL.

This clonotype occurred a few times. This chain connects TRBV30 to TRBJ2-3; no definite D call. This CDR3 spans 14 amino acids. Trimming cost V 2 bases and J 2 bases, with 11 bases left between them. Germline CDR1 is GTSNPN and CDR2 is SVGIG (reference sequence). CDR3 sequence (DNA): TGTGCCTGGAGTTTCCTAGGTTCCACAGATACGCAGTATTTT. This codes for CAWSFLGSTDTQYF. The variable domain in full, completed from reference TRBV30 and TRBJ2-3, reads SQTIHQWPATLVQPVGSPLSLECTVEGTSNPNLYWYRQAAGRGLQLLFYSVGIGQISSEVPQNLSASRPQDRQFILSSKKLLLSDSGFYLCAWSFLGSTDTQYFGPGTRLTVL.

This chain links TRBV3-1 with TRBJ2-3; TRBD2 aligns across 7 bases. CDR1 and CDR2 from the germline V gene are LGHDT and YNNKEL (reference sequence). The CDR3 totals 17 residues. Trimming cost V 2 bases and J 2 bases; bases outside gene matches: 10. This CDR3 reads CASSQSLAGPDTDTQYF. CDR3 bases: TGTGCCAGCAGCCAATCCTTAGCGGGTCCCGACACAGATACGCAGTATTTT.

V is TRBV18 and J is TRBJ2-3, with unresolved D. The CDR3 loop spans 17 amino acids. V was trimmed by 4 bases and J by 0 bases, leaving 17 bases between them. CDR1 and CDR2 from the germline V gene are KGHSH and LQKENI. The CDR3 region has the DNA TGTGCCAGCTCACTCTTCTATGCACCCTTCAGCACAGATACGCAGTATTTT. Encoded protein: CASSLFYAPFSTDTQYF.

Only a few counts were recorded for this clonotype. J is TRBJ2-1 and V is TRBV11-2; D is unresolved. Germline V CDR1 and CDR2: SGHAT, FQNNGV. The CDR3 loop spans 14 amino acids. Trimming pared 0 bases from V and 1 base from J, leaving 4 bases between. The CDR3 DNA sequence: TGTGCCAGCAGCTTAGATCGGTCCTACAATGAGCAGTTCTTC. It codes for CASSLDRSYNEQFF.

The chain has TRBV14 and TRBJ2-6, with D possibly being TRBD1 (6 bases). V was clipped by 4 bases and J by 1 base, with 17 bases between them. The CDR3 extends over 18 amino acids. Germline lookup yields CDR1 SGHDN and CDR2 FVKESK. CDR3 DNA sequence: TGTGCCAGCAGCCCCACAGGGTTTTACTTATCTGGGGCCAACGTCCTGACTTTC. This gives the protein CASSPTGFYLSGANVLTF.

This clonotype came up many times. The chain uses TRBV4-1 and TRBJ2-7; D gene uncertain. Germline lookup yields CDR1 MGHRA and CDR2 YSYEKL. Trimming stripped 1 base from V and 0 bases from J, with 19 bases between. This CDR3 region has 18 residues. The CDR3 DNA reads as TGCGCCAGCAGCCAAGTCCTCCTGGACCCTTCCAGCTCCTACGAGCAGTACTTC. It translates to CASSQVLLDPSSSYEQYF.

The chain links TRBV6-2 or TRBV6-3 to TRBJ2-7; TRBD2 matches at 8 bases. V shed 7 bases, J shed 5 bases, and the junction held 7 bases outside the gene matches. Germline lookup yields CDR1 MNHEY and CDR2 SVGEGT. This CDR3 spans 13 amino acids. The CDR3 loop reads CASTRGLGNEQYF. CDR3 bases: TGTGCCAGCACGCGGGGACTAGGGAACGAGCAGTACTTC.